Sequencing of this TCR beta chain was carried out in a study of blood T cell repertoires in COVID-19. Background on the study: Sites in the United States, Italy and Spain provided acute and convalescent COVID-19 samples. PBMCs, B-cell-depleted T cells, or T cells were the source of the cDNA or gDNA that made up the material.

Trimming took 5 bases from V and 0 from J, leaving 10 bases between them. Germline CDR1 SGHVS, CDR2 FQNEAQ. This CDR3 region has 14 residues. How the authors handled the data: Estimates of nucleated cell counts were drawn from the amplification of reference gene primers. Method: immunoSEQ multiplex PCR; TCRdb's copy keeps in-frame clones and lacks some. The V and J calls and clone size come from that table; D and trimming were worked out from the DNA. The table lists 190,000 or so clones, around 84% of them singletons. Material for sequencing was peripheral blood. This TCR was recovered from a man in his forties with active or convalescent COVID-19. This chain uses TRBV7-8 with TRBJ1-1; a possible D gene is TRBD1 (6 bases). CDR3 residues: CASSRDRMNTEAFF. The CDR3 nucleotides are TGTGCCAGCAGCCGAGACAGGATGAACACTGAAGCTTTCTTT. Filled out from reference TRBV7-8 and TRBJ1-1, the complete variable domain reads GAGVSQSPRYKVAKRGQDVALRCDPISGHVSLFWYQQALGQGPEFLTYFQNEAQLDKSGLPSDRFFAERPEGSVSTLKIQRTQQEDSAVYLCASSRDRMNTEAFFGQGTRLTVV.